A selection of T cell receptor beta chains follows, all from one sample in a study of CD8 T cells in Susac syndrome. Via MiXCR, TCRdb re-called the immunoSEQ multiplex PCR reads, giving one row per CDR3 protein. This table holds under 350,000 distinct CDR3 sequences, about 91% found once. Source material: CD4+ T cells from PBMCs. All receptors come from a human donor with multiple sclerosis. Each CDR3 is given with its conserved first and last residue. The D gene is left open where the match is weak. Size tells how often a clone was seen (once, few, many) or the class of an expanded clone, and some rows leave it out.

j_gene: TRBJ2-7; v_gene: TRBV20-1; d_gene: TRBD2; abundance: -; CDR3aa: CSAWGLADEYSYEQYF
j_gene: TRBJ2-5; v_gene: TRBV7-2; d_gene: TRBD2; abundance: -; CDR3aa: CASSFLGTSGRDQETQYF
j_gene: TRBJ2-1; v_gene: TRBV7-2; d_gene: TRBD2; abundance: -; CDR3aa: CASRRTSGGAPYNEQFF
j_gene: TRBJ1-5; v_gene: TRBV3-1; d_gene: -; abundance: -; CDR3aa: CASSQVIQEQPQHF
j_gene: TRBJ1-1; v_gene: TRBV7-8; d_gene: -; abundance: -; CDR3aa: CASSLVARDTEAFF
j_gene: TRBJ2-7; v_gene: TRBV27; d_gene: TRBD2; abundance: -; CDR3aa: CASSSTSGRSYEQYF
j_gene: TRBJ2-1; v_gene: TRBV7-2; d_gene: TRBD2; abundance: -; CDR3aa: CASSLRTSGEQFF
j_gene: TRBJ1-4; v_gene: TRBV2; d_gene: -; abundance: -; CDR3aa: CASSEFRPGNEKLFF
j_gene: TRBJ1-5; v_gene: TRBV4-1; d_gene: -; abundance: few; CDR3aa: CASSRTGFNQPQHF
j_gene: TRBJ2-6; v_gene: TRBV7-2; d_gene: -; abundance: -; CDR3aa: CASGSNSGANVLTF
j_gene: TRBJ2-1; v_gene: TRBV18; d_gene: -; abundance: -; CDR3aa: CASSPRALPPGNYNEQFF
j_gene: TRBJ2-1; v_gene: TRBV7-9; d_gene: -; abundance: -; CDR3aa: CASSLVPGAGYNEQFF
j_gene: TRBJ2-7; v_gene: TRBV29-1; d_gene: -; abundance: -; CDR3aa: CSVAPTVTTGEQYF
j_gene: TRBJ1-1; v_gene: TRBV3-1; d_gene: -; abundance: -; CDR3aa: CASSPDRYTEAFF
j_gene: TRBJ1-2; v_gene: TRBV6-5; d_gene: -; abundance: -; CDR3aa: CASSPHGRAGGYTF
j_gene: TRBJ2-5; v_gene: TRBV19; d_gene: -; abundance: -; CDR3aa: CASRGIETQYF
j_gene: TRBJ2-7; v_gene: TRBV3-1; d_gene: -; abundance: few; CDR3aa: CASSPSLGSYEQYF
j_gene: TRBJ2-3; v_gene: TRBV6-5; d_gene: -; abundance: -; CDR3aa: CASTEGNTQYF
j_gene: TRBJ2-7; v_gene: TRBV6-1; d_gene: TRBD2; abundance: -; CDR3aa: CASSRKLGGRARYEQYF
j_gene: TRBJ1-6; v_gene: TRBV3-1; d_gene: -; abundance: -; CDR3aa: CASSPQGAPGGSPLHF
j_gene: TRBJ2-2; v_gene: TRBV6-5; d_gene: -; abundance: -; CDR3aa: CASSYSPYNGSPGELFF
j_gene: TRBJ2-7; v_gene: TRBV25-1; d_gene: -; abundance: -; CDR3aa: CASMDLAATGRYEQYF
j_gene: TRBJ2-5; v_gene: TRBV7-2; d_gene: -; abundance: -; CDR3aa: CASSFMGLLLETQYF
j_gene: TRBJ2-1; v_gene: TRBV5-1; d_gene: TRBD1; abundance: -; CDR3aa: CASSAQGGGYNEQFF
j_gene: TRBJ2-5; v_gene: TRBV5-1; d_gene: TRBD1; abundance: -; CDR3aa: CASSTGQGADETQYF
j_gene: TRBJ2-7; v_gene: TRBV29-1; d_gene: -; abundance: few; CDR3aa: CSAVRDTSSYEQYF
j_gene: TRBJ2-5; v_gene: TRBV18; d_gene: TRBD2; abundance: few; CDR3aa: CASSPGEGTQYF
j_gene: TRBJ1-3; v_gene: TRBV19; d_gene: -; abundance: -; CDR3aa: CASRDSGTGNTIYF
j_gene: TRBJ1-5; v_gene: TRBV6-1; d_gene: -; abundance: -; CDR3aa: CASSATGAGSNQPQHF
j_gene: TRBJ1-2; v_gene: TRBV7-9; d_gene: -; abundance: -; CDR3aa: CASSSTGVHYGYTF
j_gene: TRBJ1-1; v_gene: TRBV5-4; d_gene: TRBD1; abundance: -; CDR3aa: CASSWDREGGAFF
j_gene: TRBJ1-1; v_gene: TRBV19; d_gene: -; abundance: -; CDR3aa: CASMRAGAGNTEAFF
j_gene: TRBJ1-5; v_gene: TRBV20-1; d_gene: -; abundance: -; CDR3aa: CSARRRGIGQNQPQHF
j_gene: TRBJ2-7; v_gene: TRBV7-2; d_gene: -; abundance: -; CDR3aa: CASSLTRSRDEQYF
j_gene: TRBJ2-7; v_gene: TRBV29-1; d_gene: -; abundance: once; CDR3aa: CSVDGPDGYEQYF
j_gene: TRBJ1-2; v_gene: TRBV20-1; d_gene: -; abundance: -; CDR3aa: CSARGYGYTF
j_gene: TRBJ2-5; v_gene: TRBV3-1; d_gene: TRBD1; abundance: -; CDR3aa: CASSRREQGDQETQYF
j_gene: TRBJ2-7; v_gene: TRBV29-1; d_gene: -; abundance: -; CDR3aa: CSAAGSSYEQYF
j_gene: TRBJ2-7; v_gene: TRBV5-1; d_gene: -; abundance: -; CDR3aa: CASSSRDVSYEQYF
j_gene: TRBJ1-2; v_gene: TRBV28; d_gene: -; abundance: once; CDR3aa: CASSLSAPPDYGYTF
j_gene: TRBJ1-3; v_gene: TRBV3-1; d_gene: -; abundance: -; CDR3aa: CASSQDTSSGNTIYF
j_gene: TRBJ2-7; v_gene: TRBV19; d_gene: -; abundance: -; CDR3aa: CASSRATGEGSEQYF
j_gene: TRBJ2-3; v_gene: TRBV7-7; d_gene: -; abundance: -; CDR3aa: CASSPTGDYTDTQYF
j_gene: TRBJ2-1; v_gene: TRBV7-2; d_gene: -; abundance: -; CDR3aa: CASSLAIANEQFF
j_gene: TRBJ2-7; v_gene: TRBV5-1; d_gene: TRBD2; abundance: -; CDR3aa: CASSLTSGSSGQYF
j_gene: TRBJ1-2; v_gene: TRBV19; d_gene: -; abundance: -; CDR3aa: CASRPTSTIMYGYTF
j_gene: TRBJ2-3; v_gene: TRBV30; d_gene: -; abundance: -; CDR3aa: CAWSVLGGGTDTQYF
j_gene: TRBJ2-7; v_gene: TRBV7-6; d_gene: TRBD2; abundance: -; CDR3aa: CASSLDLASGGLEQYF
j_gene: TRBJ1-6; v_gene: TRBV27; d_gene: -; abundance: -; CDR3aa: CASRPYYNPGFNSPLHF
j_gene: TRBJ1-3; v_gene: TRBV30; d_gene: -; abundance: -; CDR3aa: CAWSTEPIPGNTIYF
j_gene: TRBJ1-2; v_gene: TRBV4-1; d_gene: TRBD1; abundance: -; CDR3aa: CASSQDDRAYGYTF
j_gene: TRBJ2-3; v_gene: TRBV10-2; d_gene: TRBD2; abundance: -; CDR3aa: CASTIAGGPITQYF